This T cell receptor (beta chain) was identified during a study of shared clonotypes between healthy human individuals. As handled by the study authors: ImmunoSEQ sequences covered only the junction and lacked quality scores; filtering therefore differed. Some clones are missing from TCRdb's copy, which holds only in-frame ones; the method was immunoSEQ multiplex PCR. V and J calls and clone size come straight from that table; D and trimming were deduced from the DNA. The data show roughly 890,000 clones, with about 92% seen just once and under 30% held by the top ten. Positively selected for CCR7, the CD45RO-negative cells used as naive CD8 cells excluded terminally differentiated effector memory CD45RA+ cells. The donor population consisted of healthy HIV-negative adults with no recent acute infections or vaccinations. The study, taken as a whole, reports: Generally, naive subsets (rather than memory subsets) showed larger estimated richness.

With respect to this clone: Its cognate antigen is unknown.

CDR3 size: 14 residues. The germline V gene has CDR1 MNHEY and CDR2 SMNVEV (reference sequence). Trimming stripped 5 bases from V and 1 base from J, with 9 bases between. J is TRBJ1-5 and V is TRBV27, with D unresolved. This clonotype was obtained from a young man in good health. Sequencing was performed on naive CD8+ T cells sorted from blood. The DNA of the CDR3 is TGTGCCAGCAGTCCATCACGGAGCAATCAGCCCCAGCATTTT. It codes for CASSPSRSNQPQHF.